These 17 T cell receptor beta chains originate from one sample sequenced in a study of regulatory T cells in long-lasting Graves disease. The time point was: newly diagnosed GD, antithyroid drugs for less than 3 months. PBMC RNA served as the TCR library source. Investigators prepared the TCR beta libraries by applying iRepertoire HTBI primers and Arm-PCR of CDR3 regions. TCRdb fed the multiplex PCR reads into MiXCR, producing one record per CDR3 protein. This sample has approximately 480,000 distinct CDR3 sequences, with about 17% found just once. This same sample was also taken into another study, of T cells in Graves' hyperthyroidism and ophthalmopathy.

The sample was peripheral blood mononuclear cells (PBMCs), taken at new diagnosis, from a patient treated with antithyroid drugs. These receptors originate from a man aged 35-49 years with Graves disease.

This clonotype has ten or more counts. The chain recombines TRBV4-2 with TRBJ2-7; D gene ambiguous. CDR1 and CDR2 from the germline V gene are LGHNA and YNFKEQ. The CDR3 contains 14 residues. Trimming took 3 bases from V and 5 from J, leaving 14 bases between them. The CDR3 reads CASSHPRQANEQYF. CDR3 bases: TGTGCCAGCAGCCACCCACGCCAGGCGAACGAGCAGTACTTC.

This clonotype was detected ten times or more. This chain joins TRBV12-3 or TRBV12-4 and TRBJ2-3; D unresolved. V lost 7 bases, J lost 0 bases, and 32 bases lay in between. The CDR3 is made up of 21 amino acids. CDR3 loop: CASTSPSTPSRPHSSTDTQYF. Written as DNA, the CDR3 is TGTGCCAGCACCTCACCCTCCACCCCCTCGCGGCCACACTCTAGCACAGATACGCAGTATTTT.

The rearrangement joins TRBV20-1 to TRBJ2-3; 11 nucleotides agree with TRBD2. The germline V gene encodes CDR1 DFQATT and CDR2 SNEGSKA (reference sequence). CDR3 length: 15 amino acids. Trimming took 6 bases from V and 2 from J; bases not matched to a gene: 7. Written as DNA, the CDR3 is TGCAGTGCCCAGAAACTAGCGGGGGACACAGATACGCAGTATTTT. Amino acids: CSAQKLAGDTDTQYF.

V and J are TRBV19 and TRBJ1-2; D gene ambiguous. Germline V gives CDR1 LNHDA, CDR2 SQIVND (reference sequence). With 4 bases removed from V and 8 bases from J, the gap between germline ends came to 8 bases. This CDR3 region has 11 residues. The CDR3 DNA is TGTGCCAGTAGTACGACGGCCGGCTACACCTTC. It translates to CASSTTAGYTF.

This clonotype was seen only a few times. CDR3 in amino acids: CASSTIRDGQPQHF. The DNA for the CDR3 is TGTGCCAGCAGCACCATTCGTGACGGTCAGCCCCAGCATTTT. The gene calls are TRBV7-9 and TRBJ1-5; D remains ambiguous. Germline CDR1 reads SEHNR; CDR2 reads FQNEAQ (reference sequence). The ends were cut back, 5 bases at V and 6 bases at J, with 14 bases in the middle. This CDR3 region has 14 residues.

V usage is TRBV6-2 or TRBV6-3 and J usage is TRBJ2-7; D unresolved. V lost 5 bases to trimming and J lost 2 bases, with 13 bases between them. The CDR3 is 14 residues long. Germline V gives CDR1 MNHEY, CDR2 SVGEGT. The chain's CDR3 is CASSAGDPPYEQYF. In DNA form, the CDR3 reads TGTGCCAGCAGTGCTGGGGATCCTCCCTACGAGCAGTACTTC.

This clonotype showed up many times. The chain links TRBV11-3 to TRBJ2-5; D is possibly TRBD1 (5 bases). This CDR3 is built from 17 residues. Germline V CDR1 and CDR2: SGHNT, YENEEA. V was shortened by 4 bases and J by 1 base, with 19 bases between the two germline ends. The CDR3: CASSSFDRWSSQETQYF. The CDR3 coding sequence is TGTGCCAGCAGCTCGTTCGACAGATGGAGTAGCCAAGAGACCCAGTACTTC.

This clonotype was counted only a few times. The junction and the germline gene differ at one end; a read error may be behind it. The rearrangement uses TRBV6-1 and TRBJ2-7; TRBD2 is a possible D gene (6 bases). The CDR3 is 11 amino acids. Germline loops: CDR1 MNHNS, CDR2 SASEGT. In nucleotides, the CDR3 is TGTGCCAGCATCCTGGGAGGTAGCCAGAACTTC. This translates into CASILGGSQNF.

This clonotype has a count of ten or more. The chain links TRBV11-1 to TRBJ1-1; D unclear. The CDR3 sequence is 15 residues long. V lost 5 bases and J 0 bases, leaving 13 bases between the germline ends. Per germline, CDR1 SGHAT and CDR2 FQDESV (reference sequence). The CDR3 sequence: CASSDDTGVNTEAFF. The CDR3 DNA sequence: TGTGCCAGCAGCGACGACACGGGAGTGAACACTGAAGCTTTCTTT.

This clonotype was observed at least ten times. J is TRBJ1-1 and V is TRBV27; 7 bases line up with TRBD1. The germline V gene has CDR1 MNHEY and CDR2 SMNVEV (reference sequence). With 5 bases clipped from V and 4 bases from J, the junction kept 10 bases outside the gene matches. CDR3 size: 15 residues. The CDR3 loop reads CASSPPPDRVTEAFF. The CDR3 DNA is TGTGCCAGCAGTCCTCCACCCGACAGGGTCACTGAAGCTTTCTTT.

This clonotype was detected many times. The chain recombines TRBV28 with TRBJ2-7; 9 nucleotides line up with TRBD1. This CDR3 is 15 amino acids long. The germline CDR1 and CDR2 sequences are MDHEN and SYDVKM. V gave up 4 bases and J gave up 5 bases; unmatched junction bases: 9. In nucleotides, the CDR3 is TGTGCCAGCAGTTGGCCGGGACAGGGTCTCAACGAGCAGTACTTC. It encodes CASSWPGQGLNEQYF.

The chain recombines TRBV12-3 or TRBV12-4 with TRBJ2-2, with TRBD2 matching over 10 bases. The CDR3 is 15 amino acids. Germline trimming cut 6 bases from V and 4 bases from J; bases unmatched to any gene: 5. The DNA of the CDR3 is TGTGCCAGCAGATGGGGGACTAGCGTCACCGGGGAGCTGTTTTTT. Its translation is CASRWGTSVTGELFF.

This clonotype has at least ten counts. The V and J genes are TRBV5-5 and TRBJ2-2; D ambiguous. Germline assignment: CDR1 SGHKS and CDR2 YYEKEE (reference sequence). Trimming shortened V by 2 bases and J by 6 bases, and 8 bases separated the two germline ends. The CDR3 has 13 amino acids. As DNA, the CDR3 is TGTGCCAGCAGCTTTAACGCGGCCGGGGAGCTGTTTTTT. Protein sequence: CASSFNAAGELFF.

This clonotype showed up just a few times. The chain links TRBV29-1 to TRBJ1-4; TRBD1 agrees at 11 bases. The CDR3 runs 13 residues. The V gene's germline CDR1 is SQVTM and CDR2 ANQGSEA. V lost 7 bases, J lost 6 bases, and 4 bases stayed unmatched. The CDR3 DNA reads TGCAGCGGCGGGGGACAGGGGGATGAAAAACTGTTTTTT. Translation gives CSGGGQGDEKLFF.

The chain recombines TRBV19 with TRBJ2-7; 13 positions match TRBD2. The germline V gene encodes CDR1 LNHDA and CDR2 SQIVND (reference sequence). V lost 2 bases to trimming and J lost 3 bases; unmatched junction nucleotides: 7. This CDR3 is built from 17 residues. CDR3 sequence: CASSIRGLAGNVYEQYF. The DNA of the CDR3 is TGTGCCAGTAGTATAAGGGGACTAGCGGGAAACGTCTACGAGCAGTACTTC.

This clonotype was found many times. The J gene is TRBJ1-1, the V gene TRBV2; TRBD1 matches 8 bases. Germline-derived CDR1 and CDR2 are SNHLY and FYNNEI. The CDR3 is made up of 13 amino acids. J was trimmed by 6 bases and V by 5 bases; bases with no gene match: 5. The CDR3 coding sequence is TGTGCCAGCAGTCTAGACAGGGGCTCTGAAGCTTTCTTT. The encoded protein is CASSLDRGSEAFF.

The V gene is TRBV15, the J gene TRBJ2-2; 9 positions match TRBD2. This CDR3 spans 15 amino acids. Per germline, CDR1 LNHNV and CDR2 YYDKDF (reference sequence). V was pared by 7 bases and J by 0 bases, with 3 bases of the junction left unmatched. CDR3 DNA: TGTGCCACCAAGAGCGGGGGGACGAACACCGGGGAGCTGTTTTTT. Translating it yields CATKSGGTNTGELFF.